This record looks at one T cell receptor (beta chain) sequence and its context. These data belong to a study of blood T cell repertoires in COVID-19. Across the study: Spain, Italy and the United States supplied samples that represented acute and convalescent COVID-19.

CDR1 is MNHEY and CDR2 is SMNVEV in the germline V gene (reference sequence). CDR3 length: 13 residues. Trimming pared 6 bases from V and 2 bases from J, leaving 10 bases between. Clones were read by immunoSEQ multiplex PCR, and TCRdb kept only the in-frame ones, dropping some. The sample includes 130,000 to 150,000 clones, about 83% of them seen just once. In terms of age and location, participants ranged from about 18 to 90 years and lived in about 25 US areas. Before they entered the study, exposed participants had met a COVID-19 case within 2 weeks. The chain recombines TRBV27 with TRBJ1-2; D is ambiguous. This TCR came from a woman in her fifties or sixties who had been exposed to COVID-19. The sequenced material came from PBMCs or T cells enriched from blood (not recorded which). Here the CDR3 reads CASRMAINYGYTF. Written as DNA, the CDR3 is TGTGCCAGCAGGATGGCCATAAACTATGGCTACACCTTC.